The sequence of this T cell receptor beta chain was determined in a study of cytomegalovirus exposure and HLA in healthy donors. PCR primers comprised 60 Vbeta and 13 Jbeta primers. The repertoire was sequenced with immunoSEQ multiplex PCR; TCRdb's copy has only in-frame clones and lacks some. The sample carries fewer than 150,000 clones, around 80% recorded once. CDR1 and CDR2 from the germline V gene are SEHNR and FQNEAQ (reference sequence). CDR3 length: 16 amino acids. The V and J ends lost 5 bases and 1 base, in that order; junction bases with no gene match: 10. This TCR came from a man younger than 40 in good health. The specimen sequenced was PBMCs. The rearrangement joins TRBV7-9 to TRBJ1-2; TRBD1 matches at 7 bases. CDR3 coding DNA: TGTGCCAGCAGCCGGGACAGTTCTCATCTTAACTATGGCTACACCTTC. It yields the protein CASSRDSSHLNYGYTF.